The text below deals with one T cell receptor (beta chain). Produced via immunoSEQ multiplex PCR; TCRdb's table is partial and in-frame only. The data show more than 2,000 clones, about 28% seen once. The data stem from a study of T cells in localized non-small cell lung cancer. The CDR3 contains 17 residues. V lost 0 bases to trimming and J lost 1 base, with 13 bases between them. The germline V gene encodes CDR1 MNHGY and CDR2 SAAAGT. Sequenced material: lung tumor tissue, taken before any cancer treatment. The sequence derives from a male donor aged 60 or over with stage II squamous cell lung carcinoma. The chain carries TRBV6-8 and TRBJ2-4; unclear D gene. In DNA form, the CDR3 reads TGTGCCAGCAGTTACTCTGGCAGCTCCTCGGCCAAAAACATTCAGTACTTC. Protein: CASSYSGSSSAKNIQYF.